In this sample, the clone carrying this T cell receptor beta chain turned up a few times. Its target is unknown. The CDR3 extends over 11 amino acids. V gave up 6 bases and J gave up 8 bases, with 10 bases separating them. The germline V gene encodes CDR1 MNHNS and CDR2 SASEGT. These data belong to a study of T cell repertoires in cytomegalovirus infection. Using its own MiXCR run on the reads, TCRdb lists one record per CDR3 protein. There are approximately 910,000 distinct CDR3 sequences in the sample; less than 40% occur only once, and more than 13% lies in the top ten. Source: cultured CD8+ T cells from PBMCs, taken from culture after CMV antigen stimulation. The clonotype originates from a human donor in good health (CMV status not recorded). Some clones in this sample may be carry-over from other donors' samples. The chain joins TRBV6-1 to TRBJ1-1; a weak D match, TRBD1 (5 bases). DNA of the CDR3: TGTGCCAGCAGGGGGGACGCCGAAGCTTTCTTT. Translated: CASRGDAEAFF.